These T cell receptor beta chains were read from a single sample in a study of Ad26.COV2.S vaccination and SARS-CoV-2 variants. Data came from immunoSEQ multiplex PCR; TCRdb stores just in-frame clones and leaves some out. Among hundreds of thousands of clones, roughly 90% were seen once, and the ten largest hold about 1.5%. This specimen was peripheral blood, taken in a trial of Ad26.COV2.S vaccine versus placebo. The origin of the receptors is a person between 18 and 60 years old who received the Ad26.COV2.S COVID-19 vaccine or a placebo. CDR3s include the opening cysteine and the closing phenylalanine or tryptophan. The order of the fields is V gene, J gene, D gene, clone size, CDR3 DNA, CDR3 protein. The D gene is left open where the match is weak. The size field is filled for only some rows; it gives once, few, many or a size class.

TRBV19	TRBJ1-2	NA	NA	TGTGCCAGTAGGTTACAGGGAGGAGGCTACACCTTC	CASRLQGGGYTF
TRBV3-1/TRBV3-2	TRBJ2-5	NA	NA	TGTGCCAGCAGCCACGCCCGGGGGAGACAAGAGACCCAGTACTTC	CASSHARGRQETQYF
TRBV7-9	TRBJ2-1	TRBD1	NA	TGTGCCAGCAGCTTCCGACAGGGCTCCTACAATGAGCAGTTCTTC	CASSFRQGSYNEQFF
TRBV5-5	TRBJ1-2	NA	NA	TGTGCCAGCAGCTTGTGGGGGACTGGCTACACCTTC	CASSLWGTGYTF
TRBV7-3	TRBJ2-4	TRBD1	NA	TGTGCCAGCAGACCTACAGGGGTGGGTGCCAAAAACATTCAGTACTTC	CASRPTGVGAKNIQYF
TRBV5-4	TRBJ1-6	TRBD1	NA	TGTGCCAGCAGCCTGGGACAGCCTAATTCACCCCTCCACTTT	CASSLGQPNSPLHF
TRBV6-5	TRBJ2-1	NA	NA	TGTGCCAGCAGTTACTCGACCAGCGGATACAATGAGCAGTTCTTC	CASSYSTSGYNEQFF
TRBV30	TRBJ2-6	TRBD1	once	TGTGCCTGGACCCCCTGGACAGGGTCCTCTGGGGCCAACGTCCTGACTTTC	CAWTPWTGSSGANVLTF
TRBV5-4	TRBJ2-2	NA	once	TGTGCCAGCAGCCCCCCAGGCGGCCGCCGTGGCACCGGGGAGCTGTTTTTT	CASSPPGGRRGTGELFF
TRBV27	TRBJ2-7	NA	once	TGTGCCAGCAGTTTGGCTGGGGCCTACGAGCAGTACTTC	CASSLAGAYEQYF
TRBV7-9	TRBJ2-5	NA	NA	TGTGCCAGCAGCTTGGGAGACAGCCAAGAGACCCAGTACTTC	CASSLGDSQETQYF
TRBV5-1	TRBJ2-3	NA	NA	TGCGCCAGCAGCTTGGAAGCCGTTAGCACAGATACGCAGTATTTT	CASSLEAVSTDTQYF
TRBV19	TRBJ2-7	TRBD2	NA	TGTGCCAGTAGTCCCCTTCGCCCAGCGGGAGAATACGAGCAGTACTTC	CASSPLRPAGEYEQYF
TRBV27	TRBJ2-6	NA	NA	TGTGCCAGCAACCCGACAGGGAGGGAACGCACTGGGGCCAACGTCCTGACTTTC	CASNPTGRERTGANVLTF
TRBV5-4	TRBJ2-5	NA	NA	TGTGCCAGCAGCACCGGGCTCGGCTTTTTTCAAGAGACCCAGTACTTC	CASSTGLGFFQETQYF
TRBV2	TRBJ1-3	TRBD1	NA	TGTGCCAGCAGCAGGGACAGAGCTGGAAACACCATATATTTT	CASSRDRAGNTIYF
TRBV3-1/TRBV3-2	TRBJ1-2	TRBD1	once	TGTGCCAGCAGCCAAGACTCCGTGGGACAGAGCTATGGCTACACCTTC	CASSQDSVGQSYGYTF
TRBV7-9	TRBJ2-5	TRBD1	NA	TGTGCCAGCAGCTCCCCAGGGGGCCGGCAAGAGACCCAGTACTTC	CASSSPGGRQETQYF